This T cell receptor beta chain was identified in a study of human thymus T cells. Study-level points and caveats: Biased V and J segment usage appeared in thymus and peripheral blood.

Corrective surgery for congenital heart defects was being performed on the healthy Finnish infants who were the donors. No fixed cell number was used; all available blood leukocytes supplied DNA. The germline V gene has CDR1 SGHAT and CDR2 FQNNGV. The CDR3 runs 15 residues. Trimming removed 2 bases from V and 3 bases from J; junction bases left unmatched: 4. A single count supports this clone. Its specificity is unknown. The method was immunoSEQ multiplex PCR; TCRdb's version includes in-frame clones alone and lacks a portion of them. The data hold 35,000 to 55,000 clones, with 94% observed a single time.

The sequencing input was blood. V is TRBV11-2 and J is TRBJ2-7, with 10 bases identical to TRBD2. The TCR comes from a boy less than two years old with a congenital heart defect but otherwise immunologically healthy. The CDR3 nucleotides are TGTGCCAGCAGCTTAAAGTCTAGCGGGGGCTACGAGCAGTACTTC. Its protein product is CASSLKSSGGYEQYF.